This T cell receptor beta chain originates from a study of cytomegalovirus exposure and HLA in healthy donors. V was pared by 5 bases and J by 3 bases, with 4 bases between. CDR1 is SGHTA and CDR2 is FQGNSA in the germline V gene. This CDR3 has 11 residues. PCR was performed using 60 Vbeta and 13 Jbeta primers. Measured with immunoSEQ multiplex PCR; TCRdb has only the in-frame clones, and not every one. Of about 65,000 clones detected, approximately 80% appear once; the ten largest clones hold 3%. Notes on the study in general: The study recorded more than 150 TCR beta chains that were cytomegalovirus-associated.

With respect to this clone: Its specificity is not known.

What was sequenced was PBMCs. This TCR came from a girl aged 5-17 years in good health and CMV-seropositive. The chain has TRBV7-2 and TRBJ2-5; D remains unclear. The CDR3 sequence is CASSPKETQYF. DNA for the CDR3: TGTGCCAGCAGCCCTAAAGAGACCCAGTACTTC.